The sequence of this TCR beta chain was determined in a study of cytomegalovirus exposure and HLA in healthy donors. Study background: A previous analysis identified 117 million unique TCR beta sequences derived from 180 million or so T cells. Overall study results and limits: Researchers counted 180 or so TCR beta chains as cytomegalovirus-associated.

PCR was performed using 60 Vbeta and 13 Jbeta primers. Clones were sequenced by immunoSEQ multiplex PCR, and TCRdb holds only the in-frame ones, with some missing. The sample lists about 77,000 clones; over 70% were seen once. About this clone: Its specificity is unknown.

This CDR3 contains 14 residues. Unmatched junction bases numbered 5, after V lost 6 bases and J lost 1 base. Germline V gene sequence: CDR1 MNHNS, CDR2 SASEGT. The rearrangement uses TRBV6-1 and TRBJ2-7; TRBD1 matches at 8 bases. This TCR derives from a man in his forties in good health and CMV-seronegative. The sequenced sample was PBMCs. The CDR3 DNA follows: TGTGCCAGCAGCCACAGGGGGATTTCCTACGAGCAGTACTTC. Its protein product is CASSHRGISYEQYF.